These 31 T cell receptor beta chains originate from one sample sequenced in a study of cytomegalovirus exposure and HLA in healthy donors. Primers: 60 Vbeta forward and 13 Jbeta reverse. Measured with immunoSEQ multiplex PCR; TCRdb has only the in-frame clones, and not every one. The sample holds 85,000 to 120,000 clones, approximately 79% seen once. Sequencing was done on a sample of PBMCs. Receptors originate from a man aged 55 to 70 in good health and CMV-seronegative.

The V call is TRBV27, the J call TRBJ1-2; D is possibly TRBD1 (5 bases). The CDR3 consists of 13 residues. V was clipped by 2 bases and J by 8 bases, with 12 bases between them. CDR1 is MNHEY and CDR2 is SMNVEV in the germline V gene (reference sequence). The CDR3 DNA reads TGTGCCAGCAGTTTACAAGGGGCGCGGGGCTACACCTTC. The encoded protein is CASSLQGARGYTF.

This clone was seen a few times. V is TRBV19 and J is TRBJ1-3; 7 nucleotides agree with TRBD1. J was trimmed by 1 base and V by 7 bases; bases with no gene match: 19. This CDR3 has 19 amino acids. Germline CDR1 reads LNHDA; CDR2 reads SQIVND (reference sequence). The CDR3 coding sequence is TGTGCCAGTACCTCAATTACAACAGGGACAGCCGTATCTGGAAACACCATATATTTT. Translated: CASTSITTGTAVSGNTIYF.

The J gene is TRBJ1-6, the V gene TRBV4-1; 9 bases are a match to TRBD1. CDR3 length equals 17 residues. The trim removed 0 bases at V and 1 base at J, leaving 1 base unmatched. Germline CDR1 is MGHRA and CDR2 is YSYEKL. CDR3 residues: CASSQETGGSYNSPLHF. CDR3 sequence (DNA): TGCGCCAGCAGCCAAGAGACAGGGGGTTCCTATAATTCACCCCTCCACTTT.

V is TRBV7-8 and J is TRBJ1-6, with D unclear. Germline V gene data show CDR1 as SGHVS and CDR2 as FQNEAQ. Trimming left V 2 bases short and J 8 bases short, with 4 bases between. This CDR3 spans 12 amino acids. CDR3 region: CASSLQYSPLHF. CDR3 DNA: TGTGCCAGCAGCTTACAGTATTCACCCCTCCACTTT.

This chain uses TRBV2 with TRBJ2-1, with D possibly TRBD2 on 5 matching bases. CDR3 length: 15 amino acids. The V gene lost 6 bases and the J gene lost 8 bases, with 20 bases spanning the gap. Germline V gene data show CDR1 as SNHLY and CDR2 as FYNNEI. CDR3 amino acids: CASRYQRGLGYEQFF. DNA for the CDR3: TGTGCCAGCAGATATCAACGAGGGCTGGGGTATGAGCAGTTCTTC.

The chain links TRBV7-8 to TRBJ1-2; 7 bases line up with TRBD1. The V segment lost 3 bases and the J segment 4 bases; nucleotides outside the gene matches: 8. Germline V gene lookup returns CDR1 SGHVS and CDR2 FQNEAQ. There are 15 residues in the CDR3. CDR3 sequence reads: CASSFRDSGVYGYTF. CDR3 DNA: TGTGCCAGCAGCTTCCGGGACAGTGGTGTCTATGGCTACACCTTC.

This clone appeared once. V gene TRBV7-2 combines with J gene TRBJ1-2; a weak D match, TRBD1 (6 bases). This CDR3 comprises 15 residues. Trimming removed 4 bases from V and 5 bases from J, with 17 bases in between. Germline V gene lookup returns CDR1 SGHTA and CDR2 FQGNSA. The CDR3 sequence is CASSYSTGQGYGYTF. Here the CDR3 DNA reads TGTGCCAGCAGCTATTCCACGGGACAAGGTTATGGCTACACCTTC.

This chain links TRBV9 with TRBJ2-3; TRBD2 aligns across 10 bases. The trim removed 0 bases at V and 6 bases at J, leaving 10 bases unmatched. There are 17 residues in the CDR3. Germline CDR1 SGDLS, CDR2 YYNGEE. This CDR3 is CASSVGVAGGGSDTQYF. In DNA, the CDR3 is TGTGCCAGCAGCGTAGGAGTAGCGGGGGGAGGATCGGATACGCAGTATTTT.

CDR3 in DNA: TGCGCCAGCAGCTTGGCATCAGCTTTGGAGGCCCAGTACTTC. Residues: CASSLASALEAQYF. V usage is TRBV5-1 and J usage is TRBJ2-5, with D possibly TRBD2 on 5 matching bases. V was clipped by 0 bases and J by 9 bases, with 15 bases between them. The CDR3 sequence is 14 residues long. From germline, CDR1 is SGHRS and CDR2 YFSETQ.

The chain carries TRBV6-5 and TRBJ1-3; no firm D call. The V and J ends lost 7 bases and 5 bases respectively, with 12 bases between them. The V gene's germline CDR1 is MNHEY and CDR2 SVGAGI. This CDR3 contains 13 residues. CDR3 in DNA: TGTGCCAGCAAAGGCGGCGGGAGAAACACCATATATTTT. This encodes CASKGGGRNTIYF.

This chain joins TRBV10-1 and TRBJ2-1; D is possibly TRBD2 (6 bases). Germline V gives CDR1 WNHNN, CDR2 SYGVQD (reference sequence). CDR3 size: 13 residues. Trimming shortened V by 6 bases and J by 3 bases, and 9 bases separated the two germline ends. The DNA for the CDR3 is TGCGCCAGCAGGGGGGAGGTCTACAATGAGCAGTTCTTC. It specifies CASRGEVYNEQFF.

J is TRBJ1-3 and V is TRBV5-6; TRBD1 matches 8 bases. Losses at the gene ends were 0 bases for V and 4 bases for J; bases not matched to a gene: 3. The germline V gene encodes CDR1 SGHDT and CDR2 YYEEEE. This CDR3 region has 15 residues. The CDR3 nucleotides read TGTGCCAGCAGCTTGGGACAGGGGTGGGGAAACACCATATATTTT. This gives the protein CASSLGQGWGNTIYF. Complete variable domain (other parts from reference TRBV5-6 and TRBJ1-3): DAGVTQSPTHLIKTRGQQVTLRCSPKSGHDTVSWYQQALGQGPQFIFQYYEEEERQRGNFPDRFSGHQFPNYSSELNVNALLLGDSALYLCASSLGQGWGNTIYFGEGSWLTVV.

This clone was detected once. The V gene is TRBV4-1, the J gene TRBJ1-1; D may be TRBD1 (5 bases). V lost 0 bases to trimming and J lost 5 bases, with 13 bases between them. The CDR3 consists of 15 residues. Germline values: CDR1 MGHRA, CDR2 YSYEKL. The DNA for the CDR3 is TGCGCCAGCAGCCAAGAGCCGGGGGAGAGGACTGAAGCTTTCTTT. It specifies CASSQEPGERTEAFF.

In its sample, this clone was seen once. This sequence joins TRBV7-9 and TRBJ2-1, with D maybe TRBD2 (7 bases). Per germline, CDR1 SEHNR and CDR2 FQNEAQ (reference sequence). The CDR3 consists of 13 residues. V lost 2 bases and J lost 9, with 11 bases in between. This CDR3 reads CASSLLGGAEQFF. The CDR3 nucleotides are TGTGCCAGCAGCTTATTAGGGGGGGCTGAGCAGTTCTTC.

This CDR3 reads CASRNSASDTEAFF. The CDR3 region has the DNA TGTGCCAGCAGAAACAGTGCGTCGGACACTGAAGCTTTCTTT. The chain links TRBV6-6 to TRBJ1-1; D is undetermined. Germline loops: CDR1 MNHNY, CDR2 SVGAGI (reference sequence). Trimming took off 6 bases at V and 3 bases at J, with 14 bases between the two ends. This CDR3 contains 14 residues.

The chain links TRBV5-4 to TRBJ2-5; 12 bases map to TRBD2. Germline V CDR1 and CDR2: SGHNT, YYREEE (reference sequence). V lost 3 bases to trimming and J lost 7 bases; unmatched junction nucleotides: 10. The CDR3 extends over 16 amino acids. The CDR3: CASSSSSGGAGMTQYF. CDR3 DNA sequence: TGTGCCAGCAGCTCATCTAGCGGGGGGGCCGGAATGACCCAGTACTTC.

The V gene is TRBV19, the J gene TRBJ1-2, with D maybe TRBD1 (5 bases). This CDR3 is 13 amino acids long. Germline V lookup: CDR1 LNHDA, CDR2 SQIVND (reference sequence). Trimming took 8 bases from V and 4 from J, leaving 14 bases between them. In DNA, the CDR3 is TGTGCCAGTTCTTGGACAAGCGTCTATGGCTACACCTTC. This sequence encodes CASSWTSVYGYTF.

The chain carries TRBV4-3 and TRBJ1-5, with a weak D call TRBD1 (6 bases). Germline loops: CDR1 LGHNA, CDR2 YSLEER. The CDR3 contains 20 residues. Trimming removed 0 bases from V and 0 bases from J, with 21 bases in between. The CDR3 nucleotides read TGCGCCAGCAGCCAAGATATAGGGGCAGGGGTTGGGGGTAGCAATCAGCCCCAGCATTTT. It encodes CASSQDIGAGVGGSNQPQHF.

Regarding this clone: Distinct nucleotide sequences in the sample also encode this CDR3. The V gene is TRBV18, the J gene TRBJ1-4, with no clear D. CDR1 is KGHSH and CDR2 is LQKENI in the germline V gene. The V gene lost 0 bases and the J gene lost 3 bases, with 5 bases spanning the gap. CDR3 length equals 14 residues. The CDR3 DNA reads as TGTGCCAGCTCACCACCCGGGTCTAATGAAAAACTGTTTTTT. This sequence encodes CASSPPGSNEKLFF.

J is TRBJ1-5 and V is TRBV6-6, with 7 bases aligning to TRBD1. CDR3 length equals 15 residues. Germline-derived CDR1 and CDR2 are MNHNY and SVGAGI (reference sequence). V shed 4 bases and J 6 bases; nucleotides not matched to a gene: 9. The CDR3: CASSSRQGIGQPQHF. The CDR3 DNA follows: TGTGCCAGCAGTTCAAGACAGGGTATAGGTCAGCCCCAGCATTTT.

The chain uses TRBV19 and TRBJ1-5, with 7 bases lining up with TRBD1. The length of the CDR3 is 14 residues. The ends lost 1 base at V and 11 bases at J; junction bases unmatched: 8. Per germline, CDR1 LNHDA and CDR2 SQIVND (reference sequence). CDR3: CASSIAGAQGAQHF. The CDR3, as DNA: TGTGCCAGTAGTATAGCAGGGGCGCAGGGGGCCCAGCATTTT.

In its sample, this clone was seen a few times. The rearrangement links TRBV29-1 to TRBJ2-5; D is unresolved. Looked up from germline, CDR1 is SQVTM and CDR2 is ANQGSEA. Deletions cut 5 bases from V and 3 bases from J, with 10 bases between. This CDR3 is 12 amino acids long. CDR3: CSVRGKEETQYF. DNA for the CDR3: TGCAGCGTTAGAGGCAAAGAAGAGACCCAGTACTTC.

The J gene is TRBJ1-1, the V gene TRBV5-5; 9 bases agree with TRBD1. This CDR3 spans 16 amino acids. V was clipped by 4 bases and J by 6 bases; unmatched bases: 13. Germline V gives CDR1 SGHKS, CDR2 YYEKEE (reference sequence). The CDR3 nucleotides read TGTGCCAGCAGCCCCGGGACAGGGTTTGGGGGTGCTGAAGCTTTCTTT. Translation gives CASSPGTGFGGAEAFF.

The gene calls are TRBV27 and TRBJ1-3; D remains unclear. The V gene's germline CDR1 is MNHEY and CDR2 SMNVEV (reference sequence). CDR3 length: 13 amino acids. Trimming took 6 bases from V and 5 from J, leaving 11 bases between them. The CDR3, as DNA: TGTGCCAGCAGCCCTTTCCTTCGAAACACCATATATTTT. Amino acids: CASSPFLRNTIYF.

This clone was observed a few times. J is TRBJ1-5 and V is TRBV5-4; the D gene is possibly TRBD1 (6 bases). With 1 base removed from V and 5 bases from J, the gap between germline ends came to 13 bases. The germline gives CDR1 SGHNT, CDR2 YYREEE (reference sequence). The CDR3 runs to 15 residues. The CDR3 loop reads CASSLNLGADQPQHF. CDR3 nucleotides: TGTGCCAGCAGCTTGAATCTGGGGGCGGATCAGCCCCAGCATTTT.

This clone was seen once. This chain uses TRBV28 with TRBJ2-3; TRBD2 matches at 9 bases. V lost 2 bases to trimming and J lost 5 bases; unmatched junction nucleotides: 8. CDR3 length: 16 amino acids. In germline, CDR1 is MDHEN, CDR2 SYDVKM. CDR3 protein: CASSLRAGGPRDTQYF. CDR3 DNA: TGTGCCAGCAGTTTAAGGGCGGGGGGGCCGAGAGATACGCAGTATTTT.

As to this clone: At one end, the junction sequence differs from germline, possibly due to a read error. Other DNA sequences in this specimen translate into the identical CDR3. The V call is TRBV5-1, the J call TRBJ1-4, with D maybe TRBD1 (6 bases). This CDR3 region has 14 residues. Germline loops: CDR1 SGHRS, CDR2 YFSETQ. The CDR3 nucleotides read TGTGCCAGCAGCTTGGGGGACAACGTTGAAAAACTGTTTTTT. Protein: CASSLGDNVEKLFF.

The rearrangement links TRBV5-1 to TRBJ2-5; 10 positions agree with TRBD2. This CDR3 comprises 18 residues. V lost 1 base and J lost 5; bases outside the gene matches: 14. Germline CDR1 SGHRS, CDR2 YFSETQ. The CDR3 DNA reads TGCGCCAGCAGCTTGTTACAGGAGGCTAGCGGGGGCAGGGAGACCCAGTACTTC. This sequence encodes CASSLLQEASGGRETQYF.

The rearrangement uses TRBV11-2 and TRBJ2-7; 8 bases agree with TRBD2. Losses at the gene ends were 2 bases for V and 2 bases for J; bases not matched to a gene: 8. Germline V gene lookup returns CDR1 SGHAT and CDR2 FQNNGV. This CDR3 comprises 16 residues. CDR3 loop: CASSLSPSGGPYEQYF. The CDR3 nucleotides read TGTGCCAGCAGCTTAAGCCCCTCGGGGGGGCCCTACGAGCAGTACTTC.

This chain links TRBV19 with TRBJ2-5, with TRBD2 matching over 7 bases. There are 15 residues in the CDR3. Germline V gives CDR1 LNHDA, CDR2 SQIVND (reference sequence). With V trimmed by 6 bases and J by 1 base, 8 bases remained unmatched. CDR3 coding DNA: TGTGCCAGTAGGCCTGTGGGGGGGGGCCAAGAGACCCAGTACTTC. Protein: CASRPVGGGQETQYF.

The V and J genes are TRBV9 and TRBJ2-1; 13 positions match TRBD2. Germline trimming cut 3 bases from V and 6 bases from J; bases unmatched to any gene: 3. The CDR3 loop spans 15 amino acids. Germline CDR1 and CDR2: SGDLS and YYNGEE. The CDR3, as DNA: TGTGCCAGCAGCGGGGGACTAGCGGGGCCCAATGAGCAGTTCTTC. Its protein product is CASSGGLAGPNEQFF.